This TCR beta chain was obtained from a study of T cells after posttransplantation cyclophosphamide. Study conclusions and caveats: Later post-transplant blood repertoires were often dominated by donor CD8+ memory clones. Tissue-infiltrating T cells from skin or gut overlapped little with blood T cells. After PTCy, TRB diversity resembled that of CNI/methotrexate controls.

Per the germline V gene, CDR1 is SGHTA and CDR2 is FQGNSA. The CDR3 consists of 15 residues. V lost 5 bases and J lost 4, with 18 bases in between. Generated by immunoSEQ multiplex PCR, the TCRdb table keeps only in-frame clones and is missing some. The sample shows about 22,000 clones, around 85% of them seen only once. Treatment was busulfan-fludarabine conditioning, a marrow graft, and cyclophosphamide on days +3 and +4. Concerning this clone: Its specificity is not known.

The V gene is TRBV7-2, the J gene TRBJ2-7; possible D gene TRBD1, 6 bases. This TCR came from a female patient between 30 and 40 years old who received an allogeneic stem cell transplant from an unrelated donor, was CMV-positive, and had no GVHD. Some T cells may trace back to the graft donor. This material consisted of PBMCs, taken after allogeneic stem cell transplant with posttransplant cyclophosphamide. CDR3 DNA: TGTGCCAGCAGCCCCCGGACAGCCGGCCCGTACGAGCAGTACTTC. This gives the protein CASSPRTAGPYEQYF.